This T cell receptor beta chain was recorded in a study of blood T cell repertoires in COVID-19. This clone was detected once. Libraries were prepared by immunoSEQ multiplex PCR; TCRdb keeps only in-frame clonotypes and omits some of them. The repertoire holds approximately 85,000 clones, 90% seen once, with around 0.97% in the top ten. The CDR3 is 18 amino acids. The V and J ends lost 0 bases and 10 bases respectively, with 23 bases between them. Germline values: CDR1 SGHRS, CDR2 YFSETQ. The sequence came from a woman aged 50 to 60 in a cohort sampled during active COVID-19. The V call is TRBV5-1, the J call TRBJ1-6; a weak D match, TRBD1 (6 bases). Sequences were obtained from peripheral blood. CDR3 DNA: TGCGCCAGCAGCTTGGGATCTACCACCACAGGGCTTCGATCACCCCTCCACTTT. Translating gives CASSLGSTTTGLRSPLHF.